Below are 11 T cell receptor beta chains sequenced from a single sample in a study of cytomegalovirus exposure and HLA in healthy donors. The PCR ran on 60 Vbeta and 13 Jbeta primers. Measured with immunoSEQ multiplex PCR; TCRdb has only the in-frame clones, and not every one. The sample contains roughly 180,000 clones, approximately 85% of which appear only once. The sample was PBMCs. The receptors originated from a girl aged 5-17 years in good health and CMV-seropositive.

The chain employs TRBV7-3 and TRBJ1-1; TRBD1 aligns across 7 bases. Germline assignment: CDR1 SGHTA and CDR2 FQGTGA. Losses at the gene ends were 3 bases for V and 7 bases for J; bases not matched to a gene: 8. This CDR3 is 14 amino acids long. The CDR3 DNA reads TGTGCCAGCAGCTTTTGGCAGGGGGATAGTGAAGCTTTCTTT. Translated: CASSFWQGDSEAFF.

The V and J genes are TRBV5-6 and TRBJ1-4; D gene ambiguous. Between the trimmed V and J ends, which lost 7 bases and 5 bases, there was a span of 18 bases. Germline V gives CDR1 SGHDT, CDR2 YYEEEE. The CDR3 is 15 amino acids. The CDR3 DNA sequence: TGTGCCAGCGGCCCCGGTAGTAGCGTAAATGAAAAACTGTTTTTT. This codes for CASGPGSSVNEKLFF. Full variable domain (outside the CDR3, taken from reference TRBV5-6 and TRBJ1-4): DAGVTQSPTHLIKTRGQQVTLRCSPKSGHDTVSWYQQALGQGPQFIFQYYEEEERQRGNFPDRFSGHQFPNYSSELNVNALLLGDSALYLCASGPGSSVNEKLFFGSGTQLSVL.

The gene calls are TRBV10-3 and TRBJ1-2; the match to TRBD1 covers 7 bases. Trimming cost V 4 bases and J 4 bases; bases outside gene matches: 12. The CDR3 has 16 amino acids. Germline CDR1 reads ENHRY; CDR2 reads SYGVKD. CDR3 sequence (DNA): TGTGCCATCAGTGGAGGACCGGACAGGCGTACCTATGGCTACACCTTC. As protein: CAISGGPDRRTYGYTF.

The rearrangement joins TRBV11-2 to TRBJ2-7, with D possibly matching TRBD1 (6 bases). The CDR3 is made up of 15 amino acids. The germline gives CDR1 SGHAT, CDR2 FQNNGV. V was trimmed by 1 base and J by 5 bases, leaving 15 bases between them. The CDR3 region is CASSLVRGRGHEQYF. CDR3 nucleotide sequence: TGTGCCAGCAGCTTAGTCCGCGGCAGGGGCCACGAGCAGTACTTC.

V usage is TRBV19 and J usage is TRBJ2-1; 7 bases fit TRBD2. The trim removed 2 bases at V and 8 bases at J, leaving 12 bases unmatched. The CDR3 sequence is 16 residues long. Germline V lookup: CDR1 LNHDA, CDR2 SQIVND (reference sequence). CDR3 nucleotide sequence: TGTGCCAGTAGTATATCCGCGGGGGTCACAAGGGATGAGCAGTTCTTC. Protein product: CASSISAGVTRDEQFF.

As DNA, the CDR3 is TGTGCCAGCACAGAAAATAGCAATCAGCCCCAGCATTTT. Its protein product is CASTENSNQPQHF. This chain links TRBV2 with TRBJ1-5; no reliable D call. Trimming shortened V by 7 bases and J by 0 bases, and 7 bases separated the two germline ends. Looked up from germline, CDR1 is SNHLY and CDR2 is FYNNEI. CDR3 length: 13 residues.

Here the CDR3 DNA reads TGTGCCAGCAGCACCGAGGGGGCTGGCACAGATACGCAGTATTTT. Translating gives CASSTEGAGTDTQYF. The chain couples TRBV9 to TRBJ2-3, with 7 bases aligning to TRBD1. The CDR3 has 15 residues. J gave up 1 base and V 4 bases, and 6 bases lay outside the gene matches. CDR1 is SGDLS, CDR2 YYNGEE, per germline. Supplemented by reference TRBV9 and TRBJ2-3, the full variable domain reads DSGVTQTPKHLITATGQRVTLRCSPRSGDLSVYWYQQSLDQGLQFLIQYYNGEERAKGNILERFSAQQFPDLHSELNLSSLELGDSALYFCASSTEGAGTDTQYFGPGTRLTVL.

This rearrangement joins TRBV18 to TRBJ1-1; D unresolved. The CDR3 length is 15 residues. Germline CDR1 reads KGHSH; CDR2 reads LQKENI. Trimming shortened V by 6 bases and J by 4 bases, and 18 bases separated the two germline ends. The CDR3 region is CASSPLGKGSTEAFF. CDR3 coding DNA: TGTGCCAGCTCCCCTTTGGGTAAAGGGAGCACTGAAGCTTTCTTT.

The rearrangement links TRBV4-1 to TRBJ2-4; TRBD1 matches at 8 bases. The germline CDR1 and CDR2 sequences are MGHRA and YSYEKL. J was trimmed by 6 bases and V by 3 bases; bases with no gene match: 4. The CDR3 length is 14 residues. The CDR3 DNA reads TGCGCCAGCAGCCATCAGGGGGCGGGAAACATTCAGTACTTC. Its protein product is CASSHQGAGNIQYF.

The J gene is TRBJ2-1, the V gene TRBV5-1, with 7 nucleotides matching TRBD1. Germline CDR1 reads SGHRS; CDR2 reads YFSETQ. The V segment lost 3 bases and the J segment 6 bases; nucleotides outside the gene matches: 6. CDR3 length: 14 residues. The CDR3 region is CASSSPSGGNEQFF. CDR3 in DNA: TGCGCCAGCAGCTCGCCCTCAGGGGGCAATGAGCAGTTCTTC. The complete variable domain, with remaining parts taken from reference TRBV5-1 and TRBJ2-1, reads KAGVTQTPRYLIKTRGQQVTLSCSPISGHRSVSWYQQTPGQGLQFLFEYFSETQRNKGNFPGRFSGRQFSNSRSEMNVSTLELGDSALYLCASSSPSGGNEQFFGPGTRLTVL.

The chain couples TRBV18 to TRBJ2-7; TRBD1 matches 9 bases. The CDR3 contains 15 residues. The ends lost 6 bases at V and 0 bases at J; junction bases unmatched: 6. Germline CDR1 KGHSH, CDR2 LQKENI. The CDR3, as DNA: TGTGCCAGCTCTACCGCGGGACAGGGCTCCTACGAGCAGTACTTC. As protein: CASSTAGQGSYEQYF. Full variable domain (remainder filled in from reference TRBV18 and TRBJ2-7): NAGVMQNPRHLVRRRGQEARLRCSPMKGHSHVYWYRQLPEEGLKFMVYLQKENIIDESGMPKERFSAEFPKEGPSILRIQQVVRGDSAAYFCASSTAGQGSYEQYFGPGTRLTVT.